The sequence of this T cell receptor (beta chain) was determined in a study of T-cell memory formation after mild COVID-19. The CDR3 sequence is 13 residues long. The germline V gene encodes CDR1 SQVTM and CDR2 ANQGSEA. Trimming took 7 bases from V and 5 from J; bases not matched to a gene: 5. This clonotype was found a few times. TCRdb reanalysed the 5' RACE reads using MiXCR and keeps one entry per CDR3 protein. The data hold 350,000 to 450,000 distinct CDR3 sequences, with approximately 25% observed a single time. The sequencing input was PBMCs or a T cell subset sorted from them (not recorded which). The genes are TRBV29-1 and TRBJ1-4, with TRBD1 matching over 9 bases. The receptor was derived from an adult woman who had mild COVID-19 (a few samples of this study predate the infection). Cell type and time point are not known. The CDR3, as DNA: TGCAGCGCGTCCGGGACAGGGAATGAAAAACTGTTTTTT. Its protein is CSASGTGNEKLFF. Together with reference TRBV29-1 and TRBJ1-4, the CDR3 gives the full variable domain: SAVISQKPSRDICQRGTSLTIQCQVDSQVTMMFWYRQQPGQSLTLIATANQGSEATYESGFVIDKFPISRPNLTFSTLTVSNMSPEDSSIYLCSASGTGNEKLFFGSGTQLSVL.